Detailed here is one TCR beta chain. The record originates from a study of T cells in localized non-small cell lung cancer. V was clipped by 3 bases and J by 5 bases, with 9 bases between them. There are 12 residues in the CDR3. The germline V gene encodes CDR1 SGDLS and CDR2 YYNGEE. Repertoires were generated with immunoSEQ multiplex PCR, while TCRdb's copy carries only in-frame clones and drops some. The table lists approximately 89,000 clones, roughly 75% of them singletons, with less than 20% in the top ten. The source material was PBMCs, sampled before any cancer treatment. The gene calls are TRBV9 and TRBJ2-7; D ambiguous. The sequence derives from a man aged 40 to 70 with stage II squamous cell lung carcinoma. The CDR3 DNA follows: TGTGCCAGCAGCGCGGATTCGGACGAGCAGTACTTC. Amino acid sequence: CASSADSDEQYF.